These 5 T cell receptor beta chains came from one sample sequenced in a study of CD8+ T cells in alopecia areata (dated by TCRdb to 2016 to 2018). Library construction relied on the immunoSEQ multiplex PCR assay. For TCR sequencing, RNA was extracted from every sample and reverse transcribed into cDNA to serve as template. In its TCRdb copy, this immuneACCESS table keeps in-frame sequences only and misses some clones. Where compared with another copy, unresolved V genes explain less than half of these, and the others have no known cause. The sample includes approximately 160,000 clones, with 60% to 75% observed a single time. The top ten clones comprise approximately 15% of the sample. In light of the paper, this sample's time point label describes: about 5 months on oral tofacitinib. This specimen's treatment or condition label, per the study, means: oral pan-JAK inhibitor, 5-10 mg twice daily.

The sequences come from CD4+ T cells sorted from blood, collected at week 24, from a patient treated with tofacitinib. All receptors derive from a human donor with alopecia areata.

The chain couples TRBV6-5 to TRBJ1-2; 9 positions match TRBD1. The CDR3 extends over 13 amino acids. Germline V gene data show CDR1 as MNHEY and CDR2 as SVGAGI. V was clipped by 5 bases and J by 8 bases; unmatched bases: 6. In DNA form, the CDR3 reads TGTGCCAGCAGTAAAAGACAGGGGGGAGGCTACACCTTC. Translated: CASSKRQGGGYTF.

The chain uses TRBV10-3 and TRBJ2-2; possible D gene TRBD1, 5 bases. The CDR3 has 13 amino acids. The V end was cut by 4 bases, the J end by 6 bases, with 9 bases between. Germline assignment: CDR1 ENHRY and CDR2 SYGVKD. Here the CDR3 reads CAISGGAAGELFF. CDR3 nucleotides: TGTGCCATCAGTGGTGGGGCGGCCGGGGAGCTGTTTTTT.

This sequence joins TRBV29-1 and TRBJ1-2; D unclear. V dropped 5 bases and J dropped 8 bases, with 18 bases sitting between them. This CDR3 region has 13 residues. Germline CDR1 and CDR2: SQVTM and ANQGSEA. For the CDR3, the DNA is TGCAGCGTTCTTTCCAGGATTTCCATGGGCTACACCTTC. Protein: CSVLSRISMGYTF.

This sequence joins TRBV29-1 and TRBJ2-5, with D unresolved. CDR1 is SQVTM, CDR2 ANQGSEA, per germline. The CDR3 is 12 residues long. V was clipped by 7 bases and J by 5 bases, with 14 bases between them. The CDR3 region is CSAQGGFETQYF. CDR3 coding DNA: TGCAGCGCCCAAGGTGGTTTCGAGACCCAGTACTTC.

The V call is TRBV5-1, the J call TRBJ2-5; TRBD1 matches at 8 bases. The V gene end was trimmed by 3 bases and the J gene end by 2 bases; junction bases not matched to a gene: 6. Germline CDR1 SGHRS, CDR2 YFSETQ. The CDR3 is 15 amino acids. In DNA, the CDR3 is TGCGCCAGCAGCTCGGGACAGGCTCAACAAGAGACCCAGTACTTC. The encoded protein is CASSSGQAQQETQYF.